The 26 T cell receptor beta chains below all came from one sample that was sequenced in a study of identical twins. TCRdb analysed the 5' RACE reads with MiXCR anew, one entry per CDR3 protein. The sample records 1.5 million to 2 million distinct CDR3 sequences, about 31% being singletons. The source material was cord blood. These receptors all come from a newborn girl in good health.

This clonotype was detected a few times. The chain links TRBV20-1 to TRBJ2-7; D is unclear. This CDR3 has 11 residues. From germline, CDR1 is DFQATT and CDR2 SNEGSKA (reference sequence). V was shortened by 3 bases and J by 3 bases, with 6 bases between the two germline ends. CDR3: CSASVSYEQYF. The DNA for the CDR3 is TGCAGTGCTAGTGTCAGCTACGAGCAGTACTTC.

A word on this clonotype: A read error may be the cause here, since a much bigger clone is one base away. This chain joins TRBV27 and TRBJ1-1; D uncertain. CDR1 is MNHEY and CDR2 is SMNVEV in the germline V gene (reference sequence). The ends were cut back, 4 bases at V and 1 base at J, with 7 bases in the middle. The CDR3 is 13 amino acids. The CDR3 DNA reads TGTGCCAGCAGTTGGGAGACGAACACTGAAGCTTTCTTT. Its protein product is CASSWETNTEAFF.

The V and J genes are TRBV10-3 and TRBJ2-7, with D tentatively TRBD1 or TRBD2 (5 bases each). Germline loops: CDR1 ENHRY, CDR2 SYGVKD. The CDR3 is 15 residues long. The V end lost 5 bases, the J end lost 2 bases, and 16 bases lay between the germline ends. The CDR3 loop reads CAISSSPGRTYEQYF. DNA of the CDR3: TGTGCCATCAGTTCCTCCCCGGGACGGACCTACGAGCAGTACTTC.

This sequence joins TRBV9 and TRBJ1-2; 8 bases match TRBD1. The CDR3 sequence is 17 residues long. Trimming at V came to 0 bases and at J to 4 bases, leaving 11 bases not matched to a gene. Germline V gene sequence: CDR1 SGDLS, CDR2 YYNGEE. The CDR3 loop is CASSVALSPGQAYGYTF. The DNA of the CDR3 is TGTGCCAGCAGCGTAGCTTTATCGCCGGGACAGGCCTATGGCTACACCTTC.

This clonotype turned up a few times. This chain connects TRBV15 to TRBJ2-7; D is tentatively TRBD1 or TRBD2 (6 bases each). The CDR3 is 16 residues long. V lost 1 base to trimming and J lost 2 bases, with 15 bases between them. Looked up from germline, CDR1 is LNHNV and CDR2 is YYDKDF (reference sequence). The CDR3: CATSRGWRGKTYEQYF. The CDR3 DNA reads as TGTGCCACCAGCAGAGGGTGGAGGGGGAAAACCTACGAGCAGTACTTC.

CDR3 bases: TGTGCCAGCAGCGTAGTTAGGACTAGCAACGCTGAGCAGTTCTTC. This translates into CASSVVRTSNAEQFF. This chain joins TRBV9 and TRBJ2-1, with 8 bases lining up with TRBD2. In germline, CDR1 is SGDLS, CDR2 YYNGEE. The CDR3 has 15 residues. V was clipped by 0 bases and J by 9 bases; unmatched bases: 8.

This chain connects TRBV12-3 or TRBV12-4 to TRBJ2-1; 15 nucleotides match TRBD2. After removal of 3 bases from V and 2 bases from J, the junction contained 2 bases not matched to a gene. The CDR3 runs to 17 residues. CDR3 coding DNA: TGTGCCAGCAGTTTCGGACTAGCGGGGGGGCCCTACAATGAGCAGTTCTTC. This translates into CASSFGLAGGPYNEQFF.

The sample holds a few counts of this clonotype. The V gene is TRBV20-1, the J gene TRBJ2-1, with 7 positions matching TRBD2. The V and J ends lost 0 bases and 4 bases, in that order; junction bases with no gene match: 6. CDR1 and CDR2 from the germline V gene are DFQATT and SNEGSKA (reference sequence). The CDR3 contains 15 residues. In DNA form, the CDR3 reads TGCAGTGCTAGAGATAATTGGCGGGAGTACAATGAGCAGTTCTTC. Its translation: CSARDNWREYNEQFF.

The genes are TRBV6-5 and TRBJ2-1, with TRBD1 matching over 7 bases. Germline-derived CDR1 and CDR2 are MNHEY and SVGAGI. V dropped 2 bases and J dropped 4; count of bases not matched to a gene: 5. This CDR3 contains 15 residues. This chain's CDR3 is CASSYGGQSYNEQFF. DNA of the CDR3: TGTGCCAGCAGTTACGGGGGACAGTCATACAATGAGCAGTTCTTC.

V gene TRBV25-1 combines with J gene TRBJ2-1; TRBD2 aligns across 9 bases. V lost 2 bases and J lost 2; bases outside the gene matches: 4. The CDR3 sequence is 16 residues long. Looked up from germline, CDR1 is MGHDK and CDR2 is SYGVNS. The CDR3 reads CASSEGGTSPYNEQFF. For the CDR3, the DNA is TGTGCCAGCAGTGAAGGGGGGACTAGCCCCTACAATGAGCAGTTCTTC.

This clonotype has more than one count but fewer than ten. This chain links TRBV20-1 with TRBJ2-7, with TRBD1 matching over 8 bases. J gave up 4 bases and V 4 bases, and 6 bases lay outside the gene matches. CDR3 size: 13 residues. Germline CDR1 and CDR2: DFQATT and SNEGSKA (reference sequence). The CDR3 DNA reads TGCAGTGCTATAAGACAGGGGAGATACGAGCAGTACTTC. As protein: CSAIRQGRYEQYF.

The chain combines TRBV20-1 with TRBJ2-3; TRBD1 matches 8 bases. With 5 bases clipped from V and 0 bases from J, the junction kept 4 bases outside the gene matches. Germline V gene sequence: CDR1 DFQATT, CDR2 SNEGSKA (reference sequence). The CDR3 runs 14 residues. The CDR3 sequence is CSAWDRLSTDTQYF. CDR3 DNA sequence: TGCAGTGCTTGGGACAGGTTAAGCACAGATACGCAGTATTTT.

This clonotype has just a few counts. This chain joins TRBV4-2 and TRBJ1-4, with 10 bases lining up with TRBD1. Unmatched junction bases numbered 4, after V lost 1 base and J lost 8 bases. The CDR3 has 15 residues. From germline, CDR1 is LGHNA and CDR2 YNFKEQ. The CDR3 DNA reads TGTGCCAGCAGCCAAGTGGGACAGGGGAGAGAAAAACTGTTTTTT. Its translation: CASSQVGQGREKLFF.

This CDR3 reads CASSLHRGPNSPLHF. CDR3 bases: TGTGCCAGCAGCCTCCACAGGGGACCTAATTCACCCCTCCACTTT. The rearrangement links TRBV7-2 to TRBJ1-6; 7 nucleotides line up with TRBD1. The germline CDR1 and CDR2 sequences are SGHTA and FQGNSA. This CDR3 is 15 amino acids long. The V and J ends lost 5 bases and 6 bases, in that order; junction bases with no gene match: 7.

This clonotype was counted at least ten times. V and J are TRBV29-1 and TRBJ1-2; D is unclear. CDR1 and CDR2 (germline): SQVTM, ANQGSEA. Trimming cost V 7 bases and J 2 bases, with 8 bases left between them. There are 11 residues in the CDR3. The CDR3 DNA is TGCAGCGCCGCGATAAACTATGGCTACACCTTC. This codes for CSAAINYGYTF.

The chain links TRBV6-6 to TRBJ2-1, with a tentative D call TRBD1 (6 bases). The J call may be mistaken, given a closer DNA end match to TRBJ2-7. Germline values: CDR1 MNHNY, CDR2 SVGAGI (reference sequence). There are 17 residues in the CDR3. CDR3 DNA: TGTGCCAGCAGTTACTTCAACCAGGGGCTACTCTACAATGAGCAGTACTTC. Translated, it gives CASSYFNQGLLYNEQYF.

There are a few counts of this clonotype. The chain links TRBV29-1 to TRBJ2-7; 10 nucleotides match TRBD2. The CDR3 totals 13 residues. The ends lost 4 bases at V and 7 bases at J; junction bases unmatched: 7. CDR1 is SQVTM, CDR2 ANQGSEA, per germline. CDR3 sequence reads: CSVALAGVREQYF. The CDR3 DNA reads TGCAGCGTTGCTCTAGCGGGAGTGCGGGAGCAGTACTTC.

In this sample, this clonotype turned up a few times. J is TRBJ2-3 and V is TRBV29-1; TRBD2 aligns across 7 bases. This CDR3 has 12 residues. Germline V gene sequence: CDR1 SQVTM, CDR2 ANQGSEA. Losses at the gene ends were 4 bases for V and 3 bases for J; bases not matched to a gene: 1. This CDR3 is CSVVRETDTQYF. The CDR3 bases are TGCAGCGTTGTGCGGGAGACAGATACGCAGTATTTT.

The CDR3 nucleotides are TGTGCCAGCGGGCAAAATAATGAAAAACTGTTTTTT. It is translated as CASGQNNEKLFF. The V call is TRBV3-1, the J call TRBJ1-4; D is unclear. In germline, CDR1 is LGHDT, CDR2 YNNKEL (reference sequence). The germline V and J ends were trimmed by 8 bases and 4 bases, with 8 bases remaining between them. The length of the CDR3 is 12 residues.

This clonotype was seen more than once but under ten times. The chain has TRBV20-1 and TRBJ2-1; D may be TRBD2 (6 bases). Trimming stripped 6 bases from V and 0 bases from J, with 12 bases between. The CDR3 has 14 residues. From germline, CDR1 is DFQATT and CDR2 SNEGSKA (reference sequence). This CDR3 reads CSAPGDFSYNEQFF. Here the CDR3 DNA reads TGCAGTGCCCCCGGGGACTTCTCCTACAATGAGCAGTTCTTC.

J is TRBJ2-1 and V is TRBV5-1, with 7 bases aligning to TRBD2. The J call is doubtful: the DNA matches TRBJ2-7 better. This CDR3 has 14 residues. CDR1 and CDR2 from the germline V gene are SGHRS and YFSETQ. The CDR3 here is CASSIAGGNNEQYF. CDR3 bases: TGCGCCAGCAGCATAGCGGGCGGCAACAATGAGCAGTACTTC.

This CDR3 reads CASQGQGKTDTQYF. Here the CDR3 DNA reads TGCGCCAGCCAGGGACAGGGAAAAACAGATACGCAGTATTTT. The chain is built from TRBV5-1 and TRBJ2-3, with 9 nucleotides matching TRBD1. The germline CDR1 and CDR2 sequences are SGHRS and YFSETQ. Unmatched junction bases numbered 6, after V lost 7 bases and J lost 3 bases. This CDR3 is 14 amino acids long.

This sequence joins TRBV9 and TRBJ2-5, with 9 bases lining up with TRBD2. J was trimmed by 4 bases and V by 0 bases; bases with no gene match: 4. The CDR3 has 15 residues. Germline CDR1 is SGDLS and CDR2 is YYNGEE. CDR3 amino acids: CASSVVPAGGETQYF. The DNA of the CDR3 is TGTGCCAGCAGCGTAGTTCCAGCGGGAGGAGAGACCCAGTACTTC.

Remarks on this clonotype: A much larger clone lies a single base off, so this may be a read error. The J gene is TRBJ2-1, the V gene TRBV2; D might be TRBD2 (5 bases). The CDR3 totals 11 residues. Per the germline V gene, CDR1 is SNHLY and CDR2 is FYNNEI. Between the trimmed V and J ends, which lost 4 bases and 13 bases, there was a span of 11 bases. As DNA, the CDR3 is TGTGCCAGCAGTGTGAGGGAGACCCAGTTCTTC. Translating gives CASSVRETQFF.

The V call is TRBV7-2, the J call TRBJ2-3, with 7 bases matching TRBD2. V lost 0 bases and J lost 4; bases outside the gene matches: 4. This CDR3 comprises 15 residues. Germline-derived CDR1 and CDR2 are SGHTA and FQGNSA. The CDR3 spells CASSLAAGVSDTQYF. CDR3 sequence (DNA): TGTGCCAGCAGCTTAGCGGCGGGGGTATCAGATACGCAGTATTTT.

In DNA form, the CDR3 reads TGCGCCAGCAGCTTCTGGCAGGGTGGTGAAAAACTGTTTTTT. Translated: CASSFWQGGEKLFF. The chain recombines TRBV5-1 with TRBJ1-4; D may be TRBD1 (5 bases). With 2 bases removed from V and 7 bases from J, the gap between germline ends came to 12 bases. Germline V gene sequence: CDR1 SGHRS, CDR2 YFSETQ. The CDR3 is made up of 14 amino acids.